Following are 26 T cell receptor beta chains from one sample sequenced in a study of blood T cell repertoires in COVID-19. Clones were sequenced by immunoSEQ multiplex PCR, and TCRdb holds only the in-frame ones, with some missing. The repertoire holds 90,000 to 120,000 clones, about two thirds seen once, with around 1.7% in the top ten. The sequencing input was peripheral blood. The receptor source for this set is a woman in her forties with acute or convalescent COVID-19.

V usage is TRBV11-2 and J usage is TRBJ1-5; D is uncertain. CDR1 and CDR2 (germline): SGHAT, FQNNGV. The V gene lost 1 base and the J gene lost 7 bases, with 8 bases spanning the gap. The CDR3 spans 13 residues. The CDR3 loop is CASSLGAGQPQHF. The CDR3 DNA is TGTGCCAGCAGCTTAGGGGCGGGGCAGCCCCAGCATTTT. Supplemented by reference TRBV11-2 and TRBJ1-5, the full variable domain reads EAGVAQSPRYKIIEKRQSVAFWCNPISGHATLYWYQQILGQGPKLLIQFQNNGVVDDSQLPKDRFSAERLKGVDSTLKIQPAKLEDSAVYLCASSLGAGQPQHFGDGTRLSIL.

V is TRBV7-9 and J is TRBJ1-1; D may be TRBD1 (5 bases). Trimming left V 3 bases short and J 6 bases short, with 20 bases between. CDR3 length equals 16 residues. Per germline, CDR1 SEHNR and CDR2 FQNEAQ (reference sequence). The CDR3 bases are TGTGCCAGCAGCTTTGGATTACAGGTTAGGGCCCCTGAAGCTTTCTTT. It codes for CASSFGLQVRAPEAFF.

This clone has a handful of counts. V usage is TRBV3-1 (or the pseudogene TRBV3-2) and J usage is TRBJ2-4; 9 nucleotides line up with TRBD2. The CDR3 consists of 13 residues. J was trimmed by 6 bases and V by 4 bases; bases with no gene match: 1. CDR1 and CDR2 (germline): LGHDT, YNNKEL (reference sequence). For the CDR3, the DNA is TGTGCCAGCAGCCCTAGCGGGGCAAACATTCAGTACTTC. As protein: CASSPSGANIQYF.

This chain joins TRBV3-1 (or the pseudogene TRBV3-2) and TRBJ2-2; 7 nucleotides line up with TRBD1. V was clipped by 5 bases and J by 5 bases; unmatched bases: 8. The CDR3 is made up of 15 amino acids. Per germline, CDR1 LGHDT and CDR2 YNNKEL (reference sequence). The CDR3 is CASSGRDRKTGELFF. Here the CDR3 DNA reads TGTGCCAGCAGCGGAAGGGACAGAAAGACCGGGGAGCTGTTTTTT.

Many counts were recorded for this clone. V gene TRBV3-1 (or the pseudogene TRBV3-2) combines with J gene TRBJ2-7; the D gene is possibly TRBD1 (6 bases). The germline CDR1 and CDR2 sequences are LGHDT and YNNKEL (reference sequence). There are 14 residues in the CDR3. Trimming took 1 base from V and 3 from J, leaving 10 bases between them. The CDR3 spells CASSQAHRDYEQYF. CDR3 sequence (DNA): TGTGCCAGCAGCCAAGCCCACAGGGACTACGAGCAGTACTTC.

The V and J genes are TRBV24-1 and TRBJ2-1; TRBD2 matches 8 bases. The germline CDR1 and CDR2 sequences are KGHDR and SFDVKD. The CDR3 loop spans 17 amino acids. Trimming cost V 10 bases and J 7 bases; bases outside gene matches: 20. CDR3 nucleotide sequence: TGTGCCACTATCCGATGCGTAGCGGGGCGGGCCAGGAATGAGCAGTTCTTC. Residues: CATIRCVAGRARNEQFF.

This clone was observed a handful of times. This chain connects TRBV10-3 to TRBJ2-2; TRBD2 matches 7 bases. The CDR3 sequence is 13 residues long. The V gene end was trimmed by 8 bases and the J gene end by 7 bases; junction bases not matched to a gene: 7. Germline CDR1 is ENHRY and CDR2 is SYGVKD. The CDR3 region is CAIRGGEGGELFF. The CDR3 DNA is TGTGCCATCCGAGGAGGGGAGGGCGGGGAGCTGTTTTTT.

The chain recombines TRBV7-8 with TRBJ1-4; D is unclear. Trimming cost V 8 bases and J 2 bases, with 9 bases left between them. The CDR3 is 13 amino acids. CDR1 is SGHVS, CDR2 FQNEAQ, per germline. DNA for the CDR3: TGTGCCAGCCGCCTTCCGACTAATGAAAAACTGTTTTTT. It specifies CASRLPTNEKLFF.

CDR3 bases: TGTGCCAGCGGGCGGCGGGCGGGGGTTAATGAAAAACTGTTTTTT. Its translation is CASGRRAGVNEKLFF. The chain is built from TRBV6-6 and TRBJ1-4; D perhaps matches TRBD1 (5 bases). Deletions cut 8 bases from V and 4 bases from J, with 17 bases between. Per germline, CDR1 MNHNY and CDR2 SVGAGI (reference sequence). CDR3 size: 15 residues.

The chain carries TRBV3-1 (or the pseudogene TRBV3-2) and TRBJ1-4, with D unclear. Germline V gene lookup returns CDR1 LGHDT and CDR2 YNNKEL (reference sequence). CDR3 length: 14 amino acids. Trimming stripped 4 bases from V and 0 bases from J, with 6 bases between. CDR3 sequence: CASSLGATNEKLFF. The CDR3 bases are TGTGCCAGCAGCCTCGGAGCAACTAATGAAAAACTGTTTTTT.

This chain uses TRBV28 with TRBJ1-2; tentatively, D is TRBD1 (6 bases). CDR1 and CDR2 from the germline V gene are MDHEN and SYDVKM. The CDR3 spans 13 residues. The V end lost 7 bases, the J end lost 7 bases, and 16 bases lay between the germline ends. CDR3 sequence reads: CASTTGGGSGYTF. In nucleotides, the CDR3 is TGTGCCAGCACCACCGGGGGGGGCTCTGGCTACACCTTC.

The V gene is TRBV6-6, the J gene TRBJ1-4; D is unclear. The CDR3 has 15 residues. The V and J ends lost 3 bases and 8 bases respectively, with 16 bases between them. Germline V gene lookup returns CDR1 MNHNY and CDR2 SVGAGI (reference sequence). As DNA, the CDR3 is TGTGCCAGCAGTTATCGCAGGCAGGCGGGGGAAAAACTGTTTTTT. Protein sequence: CASSYRRQAGEKLFF.

V usage is TRBV5-1 and J usage is TRBJ2-3; 10 positions match TRBD1. With 4 bases clipped from V and 4 bases from J, the junction kept 3 bases outside the gene matches. The germline V gene has CDR1 SGHRS and CDR2 YFSETQ. The CDR3 is made up of 14 amino acids. This CDR3 reads CASSGGQGADTQYF. The CDR3 nucleotides are TGCGCCAGCAGCGGAGGACAGGGGGCAGATACGCAGTATTTT. Full variable domain (remainder filled in from reference TRBV5-1 and TRBJ2-3): KAGVTQTPRYLIKTRGQQVTLSCSPISGHRSVSWYQQTPGQGLQFLFEYFSETQRNKGNFPGRFSGRQFSNSRSEMNVSTLELGDSALYLCASSGGQGADTQYFGPGTRLTVL.

This clone was seen a handful of times. This chain uses TRBV30 with TRBJ2-3; no clear D gene. The CDR3 loop spans 12 amino acids. V lost 5 bases and J lost 4, with 10 bases in between. Germline CDR1 and CDR2: GTSNPN and SVGIG (reference sequence). This CDR3 is CAWWAASDTQYF. DNA for the CDR3: TGTGCCTGGTGGGCAGCTTCAGATACGCAGTATTTT.

The gene calls are TRBV7-5 and TRBJ1-2. TRBV7-5 is a pseudogene. CDR3 length: 17 residues. CDR3 sequence reads: CVRSLYPGGGRNYGYTF. CDR3 DNA: TGTGTCAGAAGCTTGTACCCCGGGGGGGGGCGTAACTATGGCTACACCTTC.

The chain recombines TRBV28 with TRBJ2-7, with TRBD1 matching 8 bases. The CDR3 is made up of 15 amino acids. Germline V gene data show CDR1 as MDHEN and CDR2 as SYDVKM. V lost 5 bases and J lost 1; bases outside the gene matches: 7. CDR3 residues: CASSSTGTGSYEQYF. The CDR3, as DNA: TGTGCCAGCAGTAGTACCGGGACAGGATCCTACGAGCAGTACTTC.

The chain combines TRBV20-1 with TRBJ1-2; no firm D call. Germline V gene sequence: CDR1 DFQATT, CDR2 SNEGSKA (reference sequence). Trimming removed 4 bases at V and 8 bases at J, with 11 bases between. The CDR3 length is 11 residues. CDR3 region: CSATRNGGYTF. The DNA for the CDR3 is TGCAGTGCTACCAGGAATGGCGGCTACACCTTC.

V usage is TRBV19 and J usage is TRBJ2-3, with a possible D match to TRBD2 (5 bases). The germline V gene encodes CDR1 LNHDA and CDR2 SQIVND (reference sequence). Trimming cost V 3 bases and J 2 bases, with 15 bases left between them. This CDR3 is 16 amino acids long. Written as DNA, the CDR3 is TGTGCCAGTAGTATCGGTCTAGCCACCTTCACAGATACGCAGTATTTT. Translation gives CASSIGLATFTDTQYF.

V is TRBV5-8 and J is TRBJ1-1; D might be TRBD1 (6 bases). Germline V gene data show CDR1 as SGHTS and CDR2 as YDEGEE. V shed 0 bases and J shed 3 bases, with 9 bases lying between them. The CDR3 contains 14 residues. The CDR3 reads CASSLGQADTEAFF. Here the CDR3 DNA reads TGTGCCAGCAGCTTGGGACAGGCGGACACTGAAGCTTTCTTT.

To note about this clone: Mismatch with germline at one junction end may stem from a read error. The rearrangement uses TRBV5-6 and TRBJ1-1; weak D call: TRBD1 (6 bases). CDR1 and CDR2 from the germline V gene are SGHDT and YYEEEE. The CDR3 is 14 amino acids. As DNA, the CDR3 is TGTGCCAGCAGTATACAGGGAACGAACGCTGAAGCTTTCTTT. Its translation is CASSIQGTNAEAFF.

This clone was counted a few times. The genes are TRBV6-4 and TRBJ1-1; D gene ambiguous. The CDR3 sequence is 12 residues long. Germline V lookup: CDR1 MRHNA, CDR2 SNTAGT. The V and J ends lost 0 bases and 11 bases respectively, with 10 bases between them. This CDR3 reads CASSDSGGLAFF. The CDR3 region has the DNA TGTGCCAGCAGTGACTCAGGCGGATTGGCTTTCTTT.

The rearrangement joins TRBV6-5 to TRBJ2-2; 7 bases agree with TRBD1. V gave up 6 bases and J gave up 7 bases; unmatched junction bases: 11. CDR1 and CDR2 from the germline V gene are MNHEY and SVGAGI. The CDR3 extends over 15 amino acids. The CDR3 sequence: CASSLGGRRGGELFF. The DNA of the CDR3 is TGTGCCAGCAGCCTAGGGGGCAGACGAGGCGGGGAGCTGTTTTTT.

The chain combines TRBV7-9 with TRBJ2-5, with 11 bases aligning to TRBD1. This CDR3 is 15 amino acids long. The V and J ends lost 5 bases and 1 base, in that order; junction bases with no gene match: 3. The V gene's germline CDR1 is SEHNR and CDR2 FQNEAQ (reference sequence). CDR3 in amino acids: CASSPGTGGQETQYF. CDR3 nucleotide sequence: TGTGCCAGCAGCCCAGGGACAGGGGGCCAAGAGACCCAGTACTTC.

The V and J genes are TRBV11-2 and TRBJ1-2; D is ambiguous. Trimming took off 1 base at V and 8 bases at J, with 17 bases between the two ends. The CDR3 runs to 15 residues. The germline V gene has CDR1 SGHAT and CDR2 FQNNGV. CDR3 sequence: CASSLASGFTGGYTF. CDR3 in DNA: TGTGCCAGCAGCTTAGCCTCCGGGTTTACTGGGGGCTACACCTTC. Variable domain in full (rest from reference TRBV11-2 and TRBJ1-2): EAGVAQSPRYKIIEKRQSVAFWCNPISGHATLYWYQQILGQGPKLLIQFQNNGVVDDSQLPKDRFSAERLKGVDSTLKIQPAKLEDSAVYLCASSLASGFTGGYTFGSGTRLTVV.

This clone appeared once. The chain is built from TRBV19 and TRBJ1-4; 9 nucleotides agree with TRBD1. V was pared by 7 bases and J by 9 bases, with 12 bases of the junction left unmatched. This CDR3 region has 15 residues. Germline CDR1 LNHDA, CDR2 SQIVND (reference sequence). This CDR3 reads CASTATGGLEKKLFF. DNA for the CDR3: TGTGCCAGTACCGCGACAGGGGGGCTCGAAAAAAAACTGTTTTTT.

The V gene is TRBV5-4, the J gene TRBJ1-2, with 8 nucleotides matching TRBD1. The CDR3 extends over 15 amino acids. CDR1 is SGHNT and CDR2 is YYREEE in the germline V gene (reference sequence). V shed 4 bases and J 5 bases; nucleotides not matched to a gene: 10. CDR3 DNA sequence: TGTGCCAGCAGCCGTTCTGGACAGGGAAATTATGGCTACACCTTC. It encodes CASSRSGQGNYGYTF.